This entry is about one TCR beta chain. This specimen belongs to a study of OX40 agonist ivuxolimab in advanced cancers. TCRdb's copy holds only in-frame clones and misses some; the assay was immunoSEQ multiplex PCR. The profile shows 70,000 to 85,000 clones, approximately 80% of them singletons. The sequence derives from an adult with an advanced solid tumor such as melanoma, head and neck, liver or kidney cancer. The sample in question was CD4+ or CD8+ T cells sorted from blood, obtained in a trial of the OX40 agonist ivuxolimab.

CDR3 amino acids: CASSSSGGNNYGYTF. In nucleotides, the CDR3 is TGTGCCAGCAGCTCCTCTGGGGGGAATAACTATGGCTACACCTTC. The J gene is TRBJ1-2, the V gene TRBV7-2; possible D gene TRBD1, 5 bases. The V end was cut by 4 bases, the J end by 1 base, with 13 bases between. CDR1 is SGHTA, CDR2 FQGNSA, per germline. The CDR3 runs 15 residues.